Following are 22 T cell receptor beta chains from one sample sequenced in a study. TCRdb recomputed calls from the RT-PCR reads with MiXCR, one row per CDR3 protein. The data contain 650,000 to 800,000 distinct CDR3 sequences, 12% to 15% of them singletons. Sequencing was carried out using memory CD4+ T cells from blood. These receptors came from a female donor in good health, serving as a healthy control.

The chain recombines TRBV20-1 with TRBJ2-1; 7 nucleotides line up with TRBD2. Germline CDR1 is DFQATT and CDR2 is SNEGSKA (reference sequence). CDR3 length: 15 residues. Trimming cost V 1 base and J 7 bases; bases outside gene matches: 10. The CDR3 DNA sequence: TGCAGTGCTAGAGGGACTAGTTTCTACCTGAATGAGCAGTTCTTC. Its translation is CSARGTSFYLNEQFF.

This clonotype came up a few times. The chain recombines TRBV20-1 with TRBJ2-5, with 8 positions matching TRBD1. The CDR3 is 15 residues long. Germline trimming cut 0 bases from V and 4 bases from J; bases unmatched to any gene: 7. Germline CDR1 and CDR2: DFQATT and SNEGSKA (reference sequence). The CDR3 region has the DNA TGCAGTGCTAGAGACCCCAGGGGGCCGGGAGAGACCCAGTACTTC. Amino acids: CSARDPRGPGETQYF.

This clonotype has a count of ten or more. The junction departs from the called germline gene at one end, perhaps through a read error. The chain recombines TRBV6-5 with TRBJ2-3, with D maybe TRBD2 (7 bases). Germline V lookup: CDR1 MNHEY, CDR2 SVGAGI. The CDR3 is made up of 13 amino acids. The CDR3 spells CVTGGAVTDTQYF. DNA of the CDR3: TGCGTAACTGGGGGGGCAGTCACAGATACGCAGTATTTT.

This clonotype was seen at least ten times. The chain is built from TRBV10-3 and TRBJ2-1, with D perhaps matching TRBD1 or TRBD2 (6 bases each). Germline V gene lookup returns CDR1 ENHRY and CDR2 SYGVKD. This CDR3 spans 14 amino acids. V was clipped by 8 bases and J by 2 bases, with 13 bases between them. The CDR3 reads CAIGGGVAYNEQFF. The CDR3 DNA reads TGTGCCATCGGGGGCGGGGTTGCCTACAATGAGCAGTTCTTC.

V usage is TRBV7-2 and J usage is TRBJ2-1; 11 bases match TRBD2. Germline V CDR1 and CDR2: SGHTA, FQGNSA. The CDR3 extends over 15 amino acids. V dropped 4 bases and J dropped 6; count of bases not matched to a gene: 5. The CDR3 sequence is CASSSIGTSGNEQFF. The CDR3 nucleotides are TGTGCCAGCAGCTCGATCGGGACTAGCGGCAATGAGCAGTTCTTC.

This clonotype showed up many times. This chain links TRBV6-4 with TRBJ2-1; 12 bases align to TRBD2. V shed 5 bases and J 9 bases; nucleotides not matched to a gene: 5. Germline-derived CDR1 and CDR2 are MRHNA and SNTAGT. The CDR3 spans 14 residues. DNA of the CDR3: TGTGCCAGCAGTACCCTAGCGGGAGGGACTGAGCAGTTCTTC. Its protein product is CASSTLAGGTEQFF.

J is TRBJ2-4 and V is TRBV20-1; D remains ambiguous. In germline, CDR1 is DFQATT, CDR2 SNEGSKA (reference sequence). The V gene lost 0 bases and the J gene lost 1 base, with 13 bases spanning the gap. The CDR3 has 16 amino acids. Written as DNA, the CDR3 is TGCAGTGCTAGAGACCGGAGACGGCAGGCCAAAAACATTCAGTACTTC. As protein: CSARDRRRQAKNIQYF.

A few counts support this clonotype. The CDR3 protein is CASSQAGRYVYGYTF. In nucleotides, the CDR3 is TGTGCCAGCAGCCAGGCTGGGAGATACGTCTATGGCTACACCTTC. V gene TRBV3-1 combines with J gene TRBJ1-2, with no clear D. The ends were cut back, 3 bases at V and 4 bases at J, with 15 bases in the middle. This CDR3 has 15 residues. Looked up from germline, CDR1 is LGHDT and CDR2 is YNNKEL (reference sequence).

This rearrangement joins TRBV5-1 to TRBJ2-7; D ambiguous. The CDR3 is 14 residues long. The germline V gene encodes CDR1 SGHRS and CDR2 YFSETQ. Trimming removed 0 bases at V and 5 bases at J, with 12 bases between. CDR3 nucleotides: TGCGCCAGCAGCTTGGAGCACGTTTGGGACGAGCAGTACTTC. Translation: CASSLEHVWDEQYF.

Many counts were recorded for this clonotype. This sequence joins TRBV4-1 and TRBJ2-2; D is possibly TRBD1 or TRBD2 (5 bases each). This CDR3 is built from 17 residues. CDR1 is MGHRA, CDR2 YSYEKL, per germline. Trimming removed 0 bases at V and 0 bases at J, with 11 bases between. This chain's CDR3 is CASSQDQTGPNTGELFF. Here the CDR3 DNA reads TGCGCCAGCAGCCAAGATCAAACGGGGCCGAACACCGGGGAGCTGTTTTTT.

This clonotype was seen more than once but under ten times. This chain uses TRBV7-2 with TRBJ1-1; D is undetermined. From germline, CDR1 is SGHTA and CDR2 FQGNSA. The CDR3 consists of 13 residues. V was trimmed by 3 bases and J by 3 bases, leaving 8 bases between them. This CDR3 is CASSFVVDTEAFF. For the CDR3, the DNA is TGTGCCAGCAGCTTTGTGGTGGACACTGAAGCTTTCTTT.

The chain links TRBV6-2 or TRBV6-3 to TRBJ2-7, with TRBD1 as a possible D gene (5 bases). Germline V lookup: CDR1 MNHEY, CDR2 SVGEGT. Trimming left V 8 bases short and J 0 bases short, with 11 bases between. This CDR3 contains 13 residues. The CDR3 spells CASGATNSYEQYF. DNA of the CDR3: TGTGCCAGCGGGGCGACAAACTCCTACGAGCAGTACTTC.

This clonotype turned up a few times. The chain carries TRBV7-3 and TRBJ2-5, with 13 bases identical to TRBD2. Germline CDR1 reads SGHTA; CDR2 reads FQGTGA. The CDR3 consists of 15 residues. V dropped 5 bases and J dropped 5; count of bases not matched to a gene: 5. The CDR3 nucleotides are TGTGCCAGCAGCCGGACTAGCGGGAGCTCGGAGACCCAGTACTTC. Amino acid sequence: CASSRTSGSSETQYF.

Ten or more counts support this clonotype. The gene calls are TRBV4-3 and TRBJ2-7; 9 bases align to TRBD1. Germline loops: CDR1 LGHNA, CDR2 YSLEER. The CDR3 sequence is 15 residues long. V shed 4 bases, J shed 2 bases, and the junction held 6 bases outside the gene matches. The chain's CDR3 is CASSPRTGDTYEQYF. CDR3 DNA: TGCGCCAGCAGCCCTCGGACAGGGGATACCTACGAGCAGTACTTC.

On this clonotype: A much larger clone sits a single nucleotide away, making a read error possible. This chain joins TRBV7-2 and TRBJ2-3; TRBD2 matches at 8 bases. The germline V gene encodes CDR1 SGHTA and CDR2 FQGNSA. V dropped 4 bases and J dropped 3; count of bases not matched to a gene: 9. The CDR3 loop spans 16 amino acids. CDR3 in DNA: TGTGCCAGCAGCTGGACTAGCAGGGGACGTACAGATACGCAGTATTTT. Translation: CASSWTSRGRTDTQYF.

The V and J genes are TRBV15 and TRBJ1-3; D is unresolved. Germline-derived CDR1 and CDR2 are LNHNV and YYDKDF (reference sequence). The V end was cut by 1 base, the J end by 0 bases, with 7 bases between. There are 15 residues in the CDR3. The CDR3 reads CATSRGGSSGNTIYF. The CDR3 DNA reads as TGTGCCACCAGCAGAGGAGGCAGCTCTGGAAACACCATATATTTT.

The chain carries TRBV25-1 and TRBJ1-1, with TRBD1 as a possible D gene (5 bases). This CDR3 contains 14 residues. Germline loops: CDR1 MGHDK, CDR2 SYGVNS. Trimming stripped 3 bases from V and 4 bases from J, with 12 bases between. CDR3 nucleotide sequence: TGTGCCAGCAGTGATTTCCAGGGTGGCACTGAAGCTTTCTTT. It yields the protein CASSDFQGGTEAFF.

This clonotype has at least ten counts. The V gene is TRBV24-1, the J gene TRBJ2-1; D unresolved. Trimming removed 4 bases from V and 5 bases from J, with 8 bases in between. The CDR3 loop spans 13 amino acids. Germline CDR1 reads KGHDR; CDR2 reads SFDVKD. The CDR3 sequence: CATSDLDHNEQFF. The CDR3 nucleotides read TGTGCCACCAGTGACCTCGACCACAATGAGCAGTTCTTC.

A remark on this clonotype: A much larger clone differs by one base, so this may be a read error. V usage is TRBV4-3 and J usage is TRBJ2-7; D is uncertain. The CDR3 has 14 amino acids. Germline assignment: CDR1 LGHNA and CDR2 YSLEER. CDR3 protein: CASSLSPDSYEQCF. The CDR3 DNA follows: TGCGCCAGCAGCCTCTCCCCTGATTCCTACGAGCAGTGCTTC.

This clonotype turned up a few times. This sequence joins TRBV20-1 and TRBJ1-5, with 7 nucleotides matching TRBD1. V shed 5 bases and J 0 bases; nucleotides not matched to a gene: 7. Germline CDR1 and CDR2: DFQATT and SNEGSKA (reference sequence). CDR3 length equals 15 residues. The CDR3 here is CSAGGQTISNQPQHF. CDR3 DNA: TGCAGTGCTGGGGGACAGACAATTAGCAATCAGCCCCAGCATTTT.

The chain joins TRBV3-1 to TRBJ1-2; a weak D match, TRBD1 (6 bases). V was shortened by 3 bases and J by 2 bases, with 7 bases between the two germline ends. This CDR3 is built from 13 residues. Germline assignment: CDR1 LGHDT and CDR2 YNNKEL (reference sequence). CDR3 protein: CASSQRGNYGYTF. The CDR3 nucleotides read TGTGCCAGCAGCCAGAGGGGGAACTATGGCTACACCTTC. Together with reference TRBV3-1 and TRBJ1-2, the CDR3 gives the full variable domain: DTAVSQTPKYLVTQMGNDKSIKCEQNLGHDTMYWYKQDSKKFLKIMFSYNNKELIINETVPNRFSPKSPDKAHLNLHINSLELGDSAVYFCASSQRGNYGYTFGSGTRLTVV.

This clonotype was recorded a few times. The genes are TRBV20-1 and TRBJ2-5; unclear D gene. Germline loops: CDR1 DFQATT, CDR2 SNEGSKA (reference sequence). The CDR3 is made up of 13 amino acids. The V end lost 3 bases, the J end lost 5 bases, and 13 bases lay between the germline ends. The CDR3 bases are TGCAGTGCTAGTGGGTTATTTGGGGAGACCCAGTACTTC. It encodes CSASGLFGETQYF.